The clone carrying this TCR beta chain was seen repeatedly, ten times or more. Antigen unknown. This record belongs to a study of T cells after yellow fever vaccination. Across the whole study: Researchers used SMART-Seq v4 Ultra Low Input to prepare fractions that had low cell numbers. The study's findings and limits: The study re-detected most primary-vaccination clones after the booster (around 96% CD4, roughly 85% CD8). Across the CD4 and CD8 compartments, a small share of clonotypes was present in both.

Germline V CDR1 and CDR2: SGHVS, FNYEAQ. CDR3 length: 15 amino acids. V gave up 5 bases and J gave up 3 bases; unmatched junction bases: 10. TCRdb analysed the 5' RACE reads with MiXCR anew, one entry per CDR3 protein. The top ten hold around 2.1% of the sample, which has about 69,000 distinct CDR3 sequences, about 6% seen once. Sequencing used CD4+ T cells sorted from PBMCs, obtained around 14 days after the first yellow fever vaccination. The source is a man aged 18 to 29 who received the YFV17D yellow fever vaccine. This rearrangement joins TRBV7-6 to TRBJ2-7, with TRBD1 matching over 7 bases. The CDR3 sequence: CASSRGTARIYEQYF. The CDR3 nucleotides are TGTGCCAGCAGCCGAGGGACAGCGAGAATCTACGAGCAGTACTTC.